The 9 T cell receptor beta chains below all came from one sample that was sequenced in a study of tumor T cells in aggressive B-cell lymphoma. The repertoire was sequenced with immunoSEQ multiplex PCR; TCRdb's copy has only in-frame clones and lacks some. Among some 5,900 clones listed, about three quarters were seen once. Sequenced input: tumor tissue. These receptors were taken from an adult with diffuse large B cell lymphoma.

The rearrangement uses TRBV9 and TRBJ2-1; no firm D call. Germline loops: CDR1 SGDLS, CDR2 YYNGEE. V lost 4 bases and J lost 5, with 7 bases in between. This CDR3 is built from 12 residues. CDR3 bases: TGTGCCAGCAGCCCCCCCGACAATGAGCAGTTCTTC. This encodes CASSPPDNEQFF.

This clone was seen only a few times. This chain links TRBV7-9 with TRBJ2-1, with D hard to call. Per germline, CDR1 SEHNR and CDR2 FQNEAQ (reference sequence). Trimming cost V 3 bases and J 5 bases, with 8 bases left between them. This CDR3 spans 13 amino acids. The CDR3 DNA reads as TGTGCCAGCAGCTTGGCGGAAAACAATGAGCAGTTCTTC. Amino acid sequence: CASSLAENNEQFF. Complete variable domain (other parts from reference TRBV7-9 and TRBJ2-1): DTGVSQNPRHKITKRGQNVTFRCDPISEHNRLYWYRQTLGQGPEFLTYFQNEAQLEKSRLLSDRFSAERPKGSFSTLEIQRTEQGDSAMYLCASSLAENNEQFFGPGTRLTVL.

This chain uses TRBV5-1 with TRBJ1-2; the D gene is possibly TRBD1 (6 bases). This CDR3 is built from 15 residues. Germline V lookup: CDR1 SGHRS, CDR2 YFSETQ. Trimming took off 1 base at V and 8 bases at J, with 18 bases between the two ends. This CDR3 reads CASSLSAGEFEGYTF. In DNA, the CDR3 is TGCGCCAGCAGCTTGTCGGCAGGGGAATTTGAGGGCTACACCTTC.

In its sample, this clone was seen a few times. The rearrangement uses TRBV10-3 and TRBJ2-3; 8 positions match TRBD2. Losses at the gene ends were 3 bases for V and 2 bases for J; bases not matched to a gene: 7. CDR3 length: 16 amino acids. CDR1 is ENHRY and CDR2 is SYGVKD in the germline V gene. CDR3 DNA sequence: TGTGCCATCAGTGACGGGACTAGGGGGGTCACAGATACGCAGTATTTT. This codes for CAISDGTRGVTDTQYF.

The chain couples TRBV27 to TRBJ1-1, with D unclear. The CDR3 length is 14 residues. The germline V gene has CDR1 MNHEY and CDR2 SMNVEV (reference sequence). V shed 2 bases and J shed 1 base, with 8 bases lying between them. The CDR3 reads CASSLRGSNTEAFF. The CDR3 region has the DNA TGTGCCAGCAGTTTACGGGGATCGAACACTGAAGCTTTCTTT.

V gene TRBV27 combines with J gene TRBJ2-1; 12 positions match TRBD2. This CDR3 has 16 residues. Germline V lookup: CDR1 MNHEY, CDR2 SMNVEV (reference sequence). V lost 3 bases to trimming and J lost 9 bases; unmatched junction nucleotides: 9. DNA for the CDR3: TGTGCCAGCAGTTTCGATTTGACTAGCGGGAGTGCTGAGCAGTTCTTC. Encoded protein: CASSFDLTSGSAEQFF.

This clone came up a few times. The chain links TRBV5-6 to TRBJ2-1, with 9 nucleotides matching TRBD2. The CDR3 totals 15 residues. The V segment lost 3 bases and the J segment 4 bases; nucleotides outside the gene matches: 5. CDR1 and CDR2 from the germline V gene are SGHDT and YYEEEE. CDR3 DNA: TGTGCCAGCAGCTCGGGACTAGCCCTATACAATGAGCAGTTCTTC. Protein: CASSSGLALYNEQFF.

This clone was observed a single time. The chain links TRBV9 to TRBJ1-1; D is unclear. The CDR3 is 14 amino acids. Germline-derived CDR1 and CDR2 are SGDLS and YYNGEE. The V end was cut by 0 bases, the J end by 4 bases, with 10 bases between. This chain's CDR3 is CASSVDGRVTEAFF. CDR3 bases: TGTGCCAGCAGCGTAGACGGGAGGGTCACTGAAGCTTTCTTT. Based on the CDR3 plus reference TRBV9 and TRBJ1-1, the full variable domain is DSGVTQTPKHLITATGQRVTLRCSPRSGDLSVYWYQQSLDQGLQFLIQYYNGEERAKGNILERFSAQQFPDLHSELNLSSLELGDSALYFCASSVDGRVTEAFFGQGTRLTVV.

V usage is TRBV5-5 and J usage is TRBJ1-1, with TRBD1 identical over 8 bases. This CDR3 has 14 amino acids. Germline V gene lookup returns CDR1 SGHKS and CDR2 YYEKEE (reference sequence). Trimming at V came to 5 bases and at J to 5 bases, leaving 8 bases not matched to a gene. CDR3 sequence: CASSYTWDRTEAFF. The CDR3 coding sequence is TGTGCCAGCAGTTATACGTGGGACAGGACTGAAGCTTTCTTT.